The T cell receptor (beta chain) under discussion was sequenced for a study of HIV-infected patients and healthy controls. Whole-study results and caveats: CDR3 sharing between individuals was lower in HIV-infected patients than in healthy controls. Study cohorts differed slightly in age and sex, but this did not explain diversity differences.

Alpha and beta constant-region primers primed reverse transcription of around 500 ng RNA. Using multiplexing indices, alpha and beta chain libraries were generated apart by chain-specific third strand synthesis. One entry per CDR3 protein results from TCRdb running MiXCR on the 5' RACE reads. Of 7,000 to 8,500 distinct CDR3 sequences in the sample, 6.1% were seen once. This clonotype came up many times. What it recognizes is unknown. The CDR3 spans 16 residues. Germline V gene data show CDR1 as MGHDK and CDR2 as SYGVNS. J gave up 5 bases and V 3 bases, and 9 bases lay outside the gene matches. All unsorted peripheral T cells were captured because whole blood was used without fractionation.

The receptor was isolated from an adult with HIV infection. The chain employs TRBV25-1 and TRBJ2-3; 9 bases line up with TRBD1. The sample was blood, taken before antiretroviral therapy. The CDR3 loop reads CASSDLQGAYVDTQYF. The CDR3 DNA reads as TGTGCCAGCAGTGATTTACAGGGGGCTTATGTAGATACGCAGTATTTT.